This TCR beta chain was captured by sequencing in a study of control samples from healthy donors and cancer patients. This clone has just one count. Germline assignment: CDR1 MNHNS and CDR2 SASEGT. Trimming at V came to 1 base and at J to 2 bases, leaving 6 bases not matched to a gene. The CDR3 loop spans 16 amino acids. Produced via immunoSEQ multiplex PCR; TCRdb's table is partial and in-frame only. The data show 130,000 to 150,000 clones, roughly 94% seen once. The genes are TRBV6-1 and TRBJ2-3, with 7 bases that match TRBD2. The source of this sequence is a man between 60 and 75 years old with colorectal cancer. Material: PBMCs. The CDR3 spells CASSEVGRGTTDTQYF. The CDR3 DNA reads TGTGCCAGCAGTGAAGTGGGGCGGGGGACCACAGATACGCAGTATTTT.